The clone carrying this T cell receptor beta chain was seen many times. Its cognate antigen is unknown. The germline V gene encodes CDR1 SEHNR and CDR2 FQNEAQ (reference sequence). Trimming removed 5 bases at V and 5 bases at J, with 18 bases between. The CDR3 has 15 residues. This entry comes from a study of regulatory T cells in long-lasting Graves disease. Overall study results and limits: It was in persistent disease that TRBV28, TRBJ1-2 and TRBJ2-5 were favored. TCR diversity was lower in persistent Graves' patients than in newly diagnosed ones.

The sample's time point: newly diagnosed GD, antithyroid drugs for less than 3 months. PBMCs were the source of the RNA used for TCR sequencing. A blood draw put 8.5 to 10 milliliters of peripheral blood into EDTA tubes. To make TCR beta libraries, researchers used iRepertoire HTBI primers and Arm-PCR of CDR3 regions. TCRdb called the multiplex PCR reads again in MiXCR, with one record for every CDR3 protein. The sample yields 300,000 to 450,000 distinct CDR3 sequences, around 16% seen once. Sequenced material: peripheral blood mononuclear cells (PBMCs), taken at new diagnosis, from a patient treated with antithyroid drugs. V gene TRBV7-9 combines with J gene TRBJ2-5; D gene unclear. This sequence was found in a female donor with Graves disease. The CDR3 region has the DNA TGTGCCAGCAGCCCCGGGTCCGTCCTAGGTGAGACCCAGTACTTC. As protein: CASSPGSVLGETQYF.